These 3 T cell receptor beta chains originate from one sample sequenced in a study of OX40 agonist ivuxolimab in advanced cancers. The assay was immunoSEQ multiplex PCR, and TCRdb's table has in-frame clones only and misses some. The sample records some 95,000 clones, around nine tenths being singletons. Specimen: CD4+ or CD8+ T cells sorted from blood, collected in a trial of the OX40 agonist ivuxolimab. The receptors come from an adult with an advanced solid tumor such as melanoma, head and neck, liver or kidney cancer.

This chain uses TRBV5-1 with TRBJ1-4; unclear D gene. CDR1 SGHRS and CDR2 YFSETQ come from the germline V gene. The CDR3 has 16 residues. V gave up 0 bases and J gave up 4 bases, with 13 bases separating them. CDR3 DNA: TGCGCCAGCAGCTTGGCGCCCACTCTCTTTAATGAAAAACTGTTTTTT. It translates to CASSLAPTLFNEKLFF.

V gene TRBV30 combines with J gene TRBJ1-5; D is perhaps TRBD1 (5 bases). Deletions cut 4 bases from V and 5 bases from J, with 12 bases between. CDR1 is GTSNPN and CDR2 is SVGIG in the germline V gene (reference sequence). This CDR3 has 13 amino acids. The CDR3 protein is CAWNRDPDQPQHF. The CDR3 DNA sequence: TGTGCCTGGAATAGGGACCCTGATCAGCCCCAGCATTTT.

This sequence joins TRBV25-1 and TRBJ1-2; D gene uncertain. Deletions cut 7 bases from V and 2 bases from J, with 11 bases between. The CDR3 contains 13 residues. Germline CDR1 MGHDK, CDR2 SYGVNS. The CDR3 region is CASKASGNYGYTF. The CDR3 nucleotides are TGTGCCAGCAAAGCGTCGGGAAACTATGGCTACACCTTC.